A single sample is the source of the 2 T cell receptor beta chains below, sequenced in a study of PD-1 blockade in classical Hodgkin lymphoma. This sample's time point: cycle 4 day 1 (C4D1), after 6 weeks of nivolumab. Each and every patient relapsed after autologous stem cell transplantation, and patients got differing brentuximab vedotin exposure. Magnetic negative selection served to purify CD4+ T cells out of PBMCs that had been thawed. Assay used: immunoSEQ multiplex PCR; TCRdb lists only in-frame clones, some missing. The table lists some 11,000 clones, roughly 72% of them singletons, with 3.3% in the top ten. The specimen comprised CD4+ T cells from blood, sampled before the fourth cycle of nivolumab. Receptor source: a human donor with classical Hodgkin lymphoma.

This chain links TRBV25-1 with TRBJ1-4; 11 bases are shared with TRBD1. CDR1 and CDR2 (germline): MGHDK, SYGVNS. V lost 4 bases, J lost 7 bases, and 8 bases stayed unmatched. This CDR3 has 16 amino acids. In DNA, the CDR3 is TGTGCCAGCAGTGCCTCCAGGGGGACAGGGGGTGAAAAACTGTTTTTT. Translated, it gives CASSASRGTGGEKLFF.

This rearrangement joins TRBV6-5 to TRBJ2-2; no firm D call. This CDR3 is built from 16 residues. Per the germline V gene, CDR1 is MNHEY and CDR2 is SVGAGI. The V gene lost 0 bases and the J gene lost 5 bases, with 13 bases spanning the gap. The DNA for the CDR3 is TGTGCCAGCAGTTACTCTCGCCGGACGGCTACCGGGGAGCTGTTTTTT. As protein: CASSYSRRTATGELFF.